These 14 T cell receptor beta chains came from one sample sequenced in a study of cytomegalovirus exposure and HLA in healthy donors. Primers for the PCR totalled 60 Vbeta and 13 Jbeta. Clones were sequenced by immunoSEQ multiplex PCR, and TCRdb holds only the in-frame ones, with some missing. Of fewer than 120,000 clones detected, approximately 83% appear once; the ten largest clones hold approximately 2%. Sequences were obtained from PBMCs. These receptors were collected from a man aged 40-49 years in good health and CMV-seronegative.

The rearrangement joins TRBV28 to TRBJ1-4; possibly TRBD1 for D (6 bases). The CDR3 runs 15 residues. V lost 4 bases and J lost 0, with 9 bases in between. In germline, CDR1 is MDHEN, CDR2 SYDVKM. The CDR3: CASSSGTPTNEKLFF. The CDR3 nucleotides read TGTGCCAGCAGTTCAGGGACACCAACTAATGAAAAACTGTTTTTT.

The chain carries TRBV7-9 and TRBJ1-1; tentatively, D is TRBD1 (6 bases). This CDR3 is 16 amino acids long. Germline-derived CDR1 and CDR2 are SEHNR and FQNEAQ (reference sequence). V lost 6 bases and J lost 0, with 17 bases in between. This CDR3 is CASSSPGALMNTEAFF. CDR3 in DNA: TGTGCCAGCAGTTCTCCAGGGGCCCTCATGAACACTGAAGCTTTCTTT.

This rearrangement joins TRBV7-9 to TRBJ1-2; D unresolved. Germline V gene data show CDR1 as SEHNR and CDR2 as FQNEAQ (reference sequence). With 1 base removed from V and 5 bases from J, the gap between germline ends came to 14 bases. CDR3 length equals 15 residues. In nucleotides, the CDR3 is TGTGCCAGCAGCTTAGAGGGTAGGGCGGGGTATGGCTACACCTTC. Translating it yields CASSLEGRAGYGYTF.

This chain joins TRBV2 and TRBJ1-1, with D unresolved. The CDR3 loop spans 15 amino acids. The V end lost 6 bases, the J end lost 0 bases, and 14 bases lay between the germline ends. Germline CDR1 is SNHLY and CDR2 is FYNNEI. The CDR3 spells CASRVRSDLNTEAFF. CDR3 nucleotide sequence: TGTGCCAGCAGGGTGAGAAGTGACTTGAACACTGAAGCTTTCTTT.

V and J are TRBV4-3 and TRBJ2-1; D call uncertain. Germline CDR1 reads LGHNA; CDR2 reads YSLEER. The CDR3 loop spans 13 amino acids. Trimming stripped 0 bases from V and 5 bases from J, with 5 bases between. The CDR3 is CASSQERDNEQFF. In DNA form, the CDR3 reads TGCGCCAGCAGCCAAGAACGGGACAATGAGCAGTTCTTC.

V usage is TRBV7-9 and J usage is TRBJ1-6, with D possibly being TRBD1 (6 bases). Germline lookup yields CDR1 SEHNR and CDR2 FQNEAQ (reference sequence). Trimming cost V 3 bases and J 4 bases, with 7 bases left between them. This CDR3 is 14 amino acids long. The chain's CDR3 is CASSFGQYNSPLHF. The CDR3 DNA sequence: TGTGCCAGCAGCTTCGGACAGTATAATTCACCCCTCCACTTT.

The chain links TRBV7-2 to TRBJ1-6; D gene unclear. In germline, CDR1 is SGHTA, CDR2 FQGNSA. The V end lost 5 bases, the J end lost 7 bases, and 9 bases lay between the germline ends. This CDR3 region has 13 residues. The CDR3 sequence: CASSEAINSPLHF. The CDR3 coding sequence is TGTGCCAGCAGCGAAGCGATAAATTCACCCCTCCACTTT.

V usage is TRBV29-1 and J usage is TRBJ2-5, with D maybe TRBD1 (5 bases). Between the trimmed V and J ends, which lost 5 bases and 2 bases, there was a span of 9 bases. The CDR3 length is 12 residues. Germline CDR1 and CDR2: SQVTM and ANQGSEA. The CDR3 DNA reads TGCAGCGTTCGCCAGGGACAAGAGACCCAGTACTTC. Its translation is CSVRQGQETQYF.

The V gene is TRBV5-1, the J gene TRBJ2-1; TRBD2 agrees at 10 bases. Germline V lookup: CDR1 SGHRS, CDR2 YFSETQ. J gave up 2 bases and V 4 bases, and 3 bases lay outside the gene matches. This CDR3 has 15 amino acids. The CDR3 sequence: CASSPGLATYNEQFF. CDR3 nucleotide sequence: TGCGCCAGCAGCCCGGGACTAGCGACCTACAATGAGCAGTTCTTC.

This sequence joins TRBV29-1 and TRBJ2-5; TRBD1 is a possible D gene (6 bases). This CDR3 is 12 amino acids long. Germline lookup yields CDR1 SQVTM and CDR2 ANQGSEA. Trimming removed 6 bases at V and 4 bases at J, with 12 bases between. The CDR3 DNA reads TGCAGCGTCTACAGGGACACAGAGACCCAGTACTTC. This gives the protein CSVYRDTETQYF.

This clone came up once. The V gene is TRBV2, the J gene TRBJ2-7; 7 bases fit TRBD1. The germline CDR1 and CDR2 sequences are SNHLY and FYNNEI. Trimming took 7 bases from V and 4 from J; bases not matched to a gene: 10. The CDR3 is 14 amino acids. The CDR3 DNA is TGTGCCAGCACCAAGCTAGGACAGGTGTACGAGCAGTACTTC. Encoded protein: CASTKLGQVYEQYF.

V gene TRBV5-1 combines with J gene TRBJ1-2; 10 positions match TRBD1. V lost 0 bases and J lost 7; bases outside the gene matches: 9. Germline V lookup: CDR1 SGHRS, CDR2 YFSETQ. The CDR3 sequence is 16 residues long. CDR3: CASSLEPPGTGVGYTF. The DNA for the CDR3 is TGCGCCAGCAGCTTGGAACCTCCCGGGACAGGGGTTGGCTACACCTTC.

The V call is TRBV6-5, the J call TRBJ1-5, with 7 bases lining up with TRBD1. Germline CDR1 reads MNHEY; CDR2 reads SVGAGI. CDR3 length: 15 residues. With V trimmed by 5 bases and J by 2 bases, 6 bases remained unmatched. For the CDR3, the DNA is TGTGCCAGCAGTACCACAGGGGTCGGCAATCAGCCCCAGCATTTT. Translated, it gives CASSTTGVGNQPQHF.

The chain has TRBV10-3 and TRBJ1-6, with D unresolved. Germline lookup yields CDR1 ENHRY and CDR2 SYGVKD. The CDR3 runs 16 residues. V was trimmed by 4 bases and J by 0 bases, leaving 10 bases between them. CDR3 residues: CAISGVPSSYNSPLHF. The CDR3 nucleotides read TGTGCCATCAGTGGCGTACCAAGCTCCTATAATTCACCCCTCCACTTT.